This TCR beta chain was sequenced in a study of shared clonotypes between healthy human individuals. The method was immunoSEQ multiplex PCR; TCRdb's version includes in-frame clones alone and lacks a portion of them. The table lists 650,000 to 800,000 clones, under 95% of them singletons. Findings of the study overall: A reduction in generation probabilities was seen for non-shared clonotypes relative to those shared by all four donors. In general, naive subsets displayed greater estimated richness than memory subsets did. Between several donors, naive CD4 clonotypes were shared at a level of about 5%.

Comments on this clone: Its cognate antigen is unknown.

Germline values: CDR1 MNHEY, CDR2 SMNVEV (reference sequence). This CDR3 is built from 12 residues. The V gene lost 2 bases and the J gene lost 9 bases, with 11 bases spanning the gap. CD45RO-negative CD8 cells positively selected for CCR7 made up the naive population, which excluded terminally differentiated effector memory CD45RA+ cells. Donors comprised only Caucasian adults living in Nashville, Tennessee. The sequenced sample was naive CD8+ T cells sorted from blood. This chain links TRBV27 with TRBJ2-7; the D gene is possibly TRBD1 (6 bases). This TCR was recovered from a man aged 25 to 40 in good health. CDR3 amino acids: CASSLNRAVQYF. In DNA form, the CDR3 reads TGTGCCAGCAGTTTAAACAGGGCGGTGCAGTACTTC.